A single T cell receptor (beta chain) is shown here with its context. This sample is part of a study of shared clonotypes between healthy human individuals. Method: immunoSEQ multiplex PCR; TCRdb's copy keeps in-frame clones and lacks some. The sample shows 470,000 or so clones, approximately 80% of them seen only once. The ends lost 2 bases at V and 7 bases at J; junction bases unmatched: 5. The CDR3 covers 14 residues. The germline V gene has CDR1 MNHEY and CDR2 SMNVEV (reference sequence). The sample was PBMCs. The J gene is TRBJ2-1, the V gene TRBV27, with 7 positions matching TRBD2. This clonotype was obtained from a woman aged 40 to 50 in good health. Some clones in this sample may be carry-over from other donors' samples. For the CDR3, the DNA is TGTGCCAGCAGTTTAGGGATTAGCGGGAATGAGCAGTTCTTC. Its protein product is CASSLGISGNEQFF.